Shown below are 23 T cell receptor beta chains from a single sample sequenced in a study of CXCR3-negative and CXCR3-positive naive CD8 T cells. Study findings and constraints: When CXCR3-positive naive cells were set against CXCR3-negative naive cells, the former had more hydrophobic TRB CDR3s.

Their antigen targets remain unknown. The authors prepared UMI-labeled TRB cDNA libraries by 5' RACE. TCRdb reanalyzed the 5' RACE reads, giving one entry per CDR3 protein sequence and no DNA. The specimen's table records under 85,000 distinct CDR3 sequences. The source material was naive CXCR3+ CD8+ T cells from blood. Regarding subset: CD45RO-CCR7+CD27+CD95- naive CD8+ T cells expressing CXCR3 (TNR3+). The receptors shown here come from a human donor in good health. Some clones in this sample may be carry-over from other donors' samples.

J is TRBJ2-1 and V is TRBV29-1; TCRdb's assignment of TRBD2 cannot be checked, as there is no DNA. There are 12 residues in the CDR3. Germline loops: CDR1 SQVTM, CDR2 ANQGSEA. This chain's CDR3 is CSAKEGYNEQFF.

V usage is TRBV13 and J usage is TRBJ2-3; TCRdb indicates TRBD1, and absent DNA this call remains unverified. The CDR3 sequence is 14 residues long. Per germline, CDR1 PRHDT and CDR2 FYEKMQ (reference sequence). CDR3: CACSGDSTTDTQYF. Together with reference TRBV13 and TRBJ2-3, the CDR3 gives the full variable domain: AAGVIQSPRHLIKEKRETATLKCYPIPRHDTVYWYQQGPGQDPQFLISFYEKMQSDKGSIPDRFSAQQFSDYHSELNMSSLELGDSALYFCACSGDSTTDTQYFGPGTRLTVL.

The rearrangement links TRBV25-1 to TRBJ2-1; no DNA is available, so the TRBD1 call from TCRdb remains unchecked. This CDR3 is 16 amino acids long. From germline, CDR1 is MGHDK and CDR2 SYGVNS. The CDR3 loop is CASSESPGQVYDEQFF.

The chain carries TRBV19 and TRBJ2-3. The CDR3 covers 16 residues. Germline values: CDR1 LNHDA, CDR2 SQIVND (reference sequence). CDR3 sequence reads: CASSMSADTSTDTQYF.

V and J are TRBV9 and TRBJ2-1; without DNA, the TCRdb call of TRBD1 cannot be checked. In germline, CDR1 is SGDLS, CDR2 YYNGEE. This CDR3 region has 15 residues. The chain's CDR3 is CASSAEGGLFNEQFF.

CDR3 protein: CSVESGDEQYF. V usage is TRBV29-1 and J usage is TRBJ2-7; the TCRdb D gene call, TRBD1, has no DNA to confirm it. Germline V lookup: CDR1 SQVTM, CDR2 ANQGSEA. The CDR3 spans 11 residues.

V is TRBV20-1 and J is TRBJ2-2; the D call of TRBD1 rests on TCRdb alone, since no DNA is present to check it. The CDR3 spans 13 residues. In germline, CDR1 is DFQATT, CDR2 SNEGSKA (reference sequence). The chain's CDR3 is CSASQALYGELFF.

The chain employs TRBV6-5 and TRBJ1-1. The CDR3 extends over 14 amino acids. Looked up from germline, CDR1 is MNHEY and CDR2 is SVGAGI. This chain's CDR3 is CASRTGMYDTEAFF.

The chain has TRBV6-5 and TRBJ2-3; TCRdb gives TRBD1 as the D gene, but with no DNA this cannot be confirmed. The CDR3 loop spans 15 amino acids. Germline V gene data show CDR1 as MNHEY and CDR2 as SVGAGI. This CDR3 is CASPVPGQSTDTQYF.

This rearrangement joins TRBV27 to TRBJ2-5; TCRdb proposes TRBD2, but this gene call is untestable without DNA. The CDR3 contains 13 residues. The V gene's germline CDR1 is MNHEY and CDR2 SMNVEV (reference sequence). This CDR3 reads CASSAGLGGTQYF.

The chain is built from TRBV12-3 or TRBV12-4 and TRBJ1-2. This CDR3 region has 14 residues. The CDR3 sequence: CASSSYPGGYGYTF.

The rearrangement uses TRBV5-5 and TRBJ1-2; TCRdb's D call of TRBD1 is untestable without DNA. Germline V gene lookup returns CDR1 SGHKS and CDR2 YYEKEE (reference sequence). The CDR3 is made up of 14 amino acids. The CDR3 loop reads CASSHDSPLKGYTF.

The rearrangement joins TRBV7-2 to TRBJ2-5. Germline values: CDR1 SGHTA, CDR2 FQGNSA. The CDR3 sequence is 14 residues long. The CDR3 loop reads CASSPPEIKETQYF.

V and J are TRBV28 and TRBJ1-6; TCRdb's D call, TRBD1, is unchecked because there is no DNA. The CDR3 has 15 residues. Germline CDR1 is MDHEN and CDR2 is SYDVKM. The CDR3 spells CAILPAGQPNSPLHF.

The V and J genes are TRBV6-6 and TRBJ2-7. Germline values: CDR1 MNHNY, CDR2 SVGAGI (reference sequence). This CDR3 is 13 amino acids long. CDR3: CASSSPGYYEQYF.

The V and J genes are TRBV5-5 and TRBJ1-4; TCRdb lists TRBD1, though no DNA is available to test this call. The germline V gene encodes CDR1 SGHKS and CDR2 YYEKEE (reference sequence). The CDR3 runs to 13 residues. This CDR3 is CASSLAGDEKLFF.

CDR3 protein: CASSVVGQNIEAFF. This rearrangement joins TRBV9 to TRBJ1-1; TCRdb calls TRBD1, which cannot be checked without DNA. Germline V gene sequence: CDR1 SGDLS, CDR2 YYNGEE. The CDR3 contains 14 residues. Using reference TRBV9 and TRBJ1-1 for the parts outside the CDR3, the full variable domain is DSGVTQTPKHLITATGQRVTLRCSPRSGDLSVYWYQQSLDQGLQFLIQYYNGEERAKGNILERFSAQQFPDLHSELNLSSLELGDSALYFCASSVVGQNIEAFFGQGTRLTVV.

The chain recombines TRBV4-1 with TRBJ2-1; TCRdb gives TRBD2 as the D gene, but with no DNA this cannot be confirmed. This CDR3 spans 16 amino acids. Germline CDR1 and CDR2: MGHRA and YSYEKL. The CDR3 region is CASSHPGLAGYNEQFF.

This chain uses TRBV4-2 with TRBJ2-2. The CDR3 loop spans 14 amino acids. CDR1 LGHNA and CDR2 YNFKEQ come from the germline V gene. The CDR3 spells CASSQVVGEGELFF.

The V gene is TRBV12-3 or TRBV12-4, the J gene TRBJ2-5; no DNA is available, so the TRBD1 call from TCRdb remains unchecked. The CDR3 has 14 residues. CDR3: CASTTGDGSETQYF.

The chain recombines TRBV27 with TRBJ1-5; as DNA is missing, the TRBD1 call by TCRdb cannot be tested. The length of the CDR3 is 15 residues. Germline CDR1 reads MNHEY; CDR2 reads SMNVEV (reference sequence). CDR3 sequence: CASSFGGTGNQPQHF.

The rearrangement links TRBV3-1 to TRBJ2-7; the D gene TCRdb calls, TRBD2, cannot be checked with no DNA. This CDR3 comprises 17 residues. Germline CDR1 LGHDT, CDR2 YNNKEL (reference sequence). CDR3: CASSQELGDKGTYEQYF.

The chain couples TRBV6-2 or TRBV6-3 to TRBJ2-3; TCRdb's D gene call, TRBD1, goes unchecked for lack of DNA. Germline V gene lookup returns CDR1 MNHEY and CDR2 SVGEGT. This CDR3 has 16 amino acids. CDR3 amino acids: CASSTTGGEPTGTQYF.